The clone carrying this T cell receptor (beta chain) was observed many times. The source of the sample is a study of early T cells in non-severe SARS-CoV-2 infection. With 4 bases clipped from V and 6 bases from J, the junction kept 2 bases outside the gene matches. Germline-derived CDR1 and CDR2 are LNHDA and SQIVND (reference sequence). The CDR3 loop spans 13 amino acids. The TCR library protocol was used to attach unique molecular identifiers. These identifiers were attached to individual cDNA molecules. TCRdb re-analysed the 5' RACE reads in MiXCR, keeping a single row per CDR3 protein. The table shows roughly 71,000 distinct CDR3 sequences, with around 13% occurring only once.

The V and J genes are TRBV19 and TRBJ2-7, with 11 nucleotides matching TRBD1. The sequencing sample was made of whole blood. This TCR was sampled from an adult who was a healthcare worker with PCR-confirmed SARS-CoV-2 infection or an uninfected control (not recorded which). The CDR3 sequence: CASSTGTGGEQYF. In nucleotides, the CDR3 is TGTGCCAGTAGTACCGGGACAGGGGGCGAGCAGTACTTC.